A single sample gave rise to the 27 T cell receptor beta chains below, sequenced in a study of CD8 T cells in Susac syndrome. RNA totalling about 0.5 to 1 ug underwent reverse transcription with random hexamers. Each CDR3 protein is one row after TCRdb ran MiXCR on the immunoSEQ multiplex PCR reads. Of just over 150,000 distinct CDR3 sequences listed, about 94% are singletons. The sample was CD8+ T cells from PBMCs. The receptors stem from a human donor with multiple sclerosis.

The chain links TRBV20-1 to TRBJ2-7; 7 bases match TRBD2. From germline, CDR1 is DFQATT and CDR2 SNEGSKA (reference sequence). The CDR3 spans 13 residues. In DNA form, the CDR3 reads TGCAGCGTCTCGGCTAAGCGGGGCTACGAGCAGTACTTC. Protein sequence: CSVSAKRGYEQYF.

This clonotype was seen once. The chain is built from TRBV5-1 and TRBJ2-1; the D is unclear. Germline V gene data show CDR1 as SGHRS and CDR2 as YFSETQ. CDR3 size: 13 residues. Between the trimmed V and J ends, which lost 6 bases and 6 bases, there was a span of 13 bases. The CDR3 reads CASTPPRTNEQFF. The CDR3 coding sequence is TGCGCCAGCACCCCGCCGAGAACCAATGAGCAGTTCTTC.

This clonotype was counted once. The CDR3 region is CAWSLAVSYEQYF. DNA of the CDR3: TGTGCCTGGTCCTTAGCGGTATCCTACGAGCAGTACTTC. V is TRBV30 and J is TRBJ2-7, with TRBD2 as a possible D gene (6 bases). Trimming cost V 5 bases and J 1 base, with 12 bases left between them. There are 13 residues in the CDR3. CDR1 and CDR2 (germline): GTSNPN, SVGIG (reference sequence).

The V call is TRBV12-3 or TRBV12-4, the J call TRBJ2-1; no firm D call. The V gene lost 1 base and the J gene lost 5 bases, with 3 bases spanning the gap. The length of the CDR3 is 12 residues. CDR3 sequence: CASSLEHNEQFF. The CDR3 DNA follows: TGTGCCAGCAGTTTAGAGCACAATGAGCAGTTCTTC.

The chain is built from TRBV19 and TRBJ2-7; no firm D call. Germline V gives CDR1 LNHDA, CDR2 SQIVND (reference sequence). This CDR3 is 14 amino acids long. V lost 5 bases and J lost 1, with 12 bases in between. CDR3 sequence (DNA): TGTGCCAGTAGTTTCGGGTATGATTCCTACGAGCAGTACTTC. It translates to CASSFGYDSYEQYF.

The chain combines TRBV4-3 with TRBJ1-2, with D uncertain. V lost 0 bases, J lost 2 bases, and 10 bases lay in between. Germline V gene lookup returns CDR1 LGHNA and CDR2 YSLEER. This CDR3 contains 15 residues. The CDR3 here is CASSQEMELNYGYTF. The CDR3 DNA reads TGCGCCAGCAGCCAAGAAATGGAACTGAACTATGGCTACACCTTC.

This clonotype was seen just once. J is TRBJ1-2 and V is TRBV13; D is ambiguous. The CDR3 runs 14 residues. V shed 8 bases and J shed 2 bases, with 15 bases lying between them. The germline gives CDR1 PRHDT, CDR2 FYEKMQ (reference sequence). The CDR3 spells CASSDSTHNYGYTF. Here the CDR3 DNA reads TGTGCCAGCTCGGACTCGACGCACAACTATGGCTACACCTTC.

The genes are TRBV9 and TRBJ1-3; tentative D call: TRBD1 (5 bases). The CDR3 consists of 15 residues. CDR1 SGDLS and CDR2 YYNGEE come from the germline V gene. Trimming shortened V by 0 bases and J by 4 bases, and 11 bases separated the two germline ends. CDR3 amino acids: CASSVGGAVGNTIYF. CDR3 nucleotide sequence: TGTGCCAGCAGCGTAGGAGGGGCAGTCGGAAACACCATATATTTT.

The chain recombines TRBV5-1 with TRBJ2-7, with 10 bases that match TRBD2. This CDR3 comprises 18 residues. Looked up from germline, CDR1 is SGHRS and CDR2 is YFSETQ. Trimming cost V 0 bases and J 1 base; bases outside gene matches: 10. DNA of the CDR3: TGCGCCAGCAGCTTGGACTCAAGGGGGACTAGCGCGTCCTACGAGCAGTACTTC. Its protein is CASSLDSRGTSASYEQYF.

The chain links TRBV7-8 to TRBJ2-7, with D possibly being TRBD1 (5 bases). The CDR3 spans 12 residues. Germline CDR1 reads SGHVS; CDR2 reads FQNEAQ. Trimming removed 3 bases from V and 6 bases from J, with 9 bases in between. For the CDR3, the DNA is TGTGCCAGCAGCTTCGAAAGGGGCGAGCAGTACTTC. It specifies CASSFERGEQYF.

A note on this clonotype: A read error may account for a junction end that differs from germline. The rearrangement joins TRBV27 to TRBJ1-6; maybe TRBD1 (5 bases). The CDR3 consists of 15 residues. Germline assignment: CDR1 MNHEY and CDR2 SMNVEV (reference sequence). The DNA for the CDR3 is TGTGCCAGCAGTAACAGGAAACCCGCTAATTCTCCCCTCCACTTT. Translating gives CASSNRKPANSPLHF.

The chain has TRBV3-1 and TRBJ2-2, with D perhaps TRBD2 (6 bases). V dropped 7 bases and J dropped 2 bases, with 23 bases sitting between them. The CDR3 contains 18 residues. Germline V gene sequence: CDR1 LGHDT, CDR2 YNNKEL (reference sequence). The CDR3 DNA sequence: TGTGCCAGCAACGACGGGTTTCCAGTGGGACTTAACACCGGGGAGCTGTTTTTT. Protein product: CASNDGFPVGLNTGELFF. The full variable domain, rest sourced from reference TRBV3-1 and TRBJ2-2, is DTAVSQTPKYLVTQMGNDKSIKCEQNLGHDTMYWYKQDSKKFLKIMFSYNNKELIINETVPNRFSPKSPDKAHLNLHINSLELGDSAVYFCASNDGFPVGLNTGELFFGEGSRLTVL.

CDR3 nucleotide sequence: TGTGCCTGGAGGAGGGGAGGTGAGACCCAGTACTTC. Residues: CAWRRGGETQYF. The gene calls are TRBV30 and TRBJ2-5; weak D call: TRBD2 (6 bases). With 3 bases removed from V and 5 bases from J, the gap between germline ends came to 10 bases. Germline CDR1 and CDR2: GTSNPN and SVGIG (reference sequence). This CDR3 spans 12 amino acids.

The rearrangement links TRBV19 to TRBJ2-1; 7 bases match TRBD1. Losses at the gene ends were 7 bases for V and 0 bases for J; bases not matched to a gene: 0. CDR3 length: 13 amino acids. Per germline, CDR1 LNHDA and CDR2 SQIVND (reference sequence). The CDR3 DNA reads as TGTGCCAGTACAGGGGGCTCCTACAATGAGCAGTTCTTC. This translates into CASTGGSYNEQFF. Filled out from reference TRBV19 and TRBJ2-1, the complete variable domain reads DGGITQSPKYLFRKEGQNVTLSCEQNLNHDAMYWYRQDPGQGLRLIYYSQIVNDFQKGDIAEGYSVSREKKESFPLTVTSAQKNPTAFYLCASTGGSYNEQFFGPGTRLTVL.

The V call is TRBV15, the J call TRBJ1-2, with a possible D match to TRBD1 (5 bases). CDR3 length: 15 amino acids. V was cut by 4 bases and J by 1 base, with 13 bases left in between. The V gene's germline CDR1 is LNHNV and CDR2 YYDKDF (reference sequence). CDR3 coding DNA: TGTGCCACCAGCACCCAGGGAACCTTTAACTATGGCTACACCTTC. Protein: CATSTQGTFNYGYTF.

This rearrangement joins TRBV14 to TRBJ2-5, with TRBD2 matching over 12 bases. The CDR3 covers 18 residues. V lost 10 bases and J lost 7; bases outside the gene matches: 22. CDR1 is SGHDN and CDR2 is FVKESK in the germline V gene. The CDR3 sequence is CATSPERPRLAGEGTQYF. CDR3 nucleotide sequence: TGTGCCACCAGTCCGGAAAGGCCGAGACTAGCGGGAGAAGGGACCCAGTACTTC.

V and J are TRBV23-1 and TRBJ1-5, with D maybe TRBD1 (5 bases). TRBV23-1 is identified as an open reading frame with a role that is uncertain. The CDR3 contains 17 residues. Trimming shortened V by 5 bases and J by 0 bases, and 17 bases separated the two germline ends. CDR3 in amino acids: CASSYSAGRLSNQPQHF. In DNA, the CDR3 is TGCGCCAGCAGTTACTCCGCGGGACGGCTTAGCAATCAGCCCCAGCATTTT.

CDR3 residues: CASSFFPGVEQYF. CDR3 DNA sequence: TGTGCCAGCAGCTTTTTCCCGGGGGTCGAGCAGTACTTC. The genes are TRBV7-2 and TRBJ2-7; tentatively, D is TRBD2 (6 bases). Germline V CDR1 and CDR2: SGHTA, FQGNSA. Deletions cut 3 bases from V and 6 bases from J, with 12 bases between. This CDR3 contains 13 residues. Supplemented by reference TRBV7-2 and TRBJ2-7, the full variable domain reads GAGVSQSPSNKVTEKGKDVELRCDPISGHTALYWYRQSLGQGLEFLIYFQGNSAPDKSGLPSDRFSAERTGGSVSTLTIQRTQQEDSAVYLCASSFFPGVEQYFGPGTRLTVT.

The chain combines TRBV9 with TRBJ1-2; D may be TRBD1 (5 bases). This CDR3 spans 18 amino acids. Germline CDR1 SGDLS, CDR2 YYNGEE. The V gene lost 0 bases and the J gene lost 1 base, with 19 bases spanning the gap. CDR3 protein: CASSVGAHRDGNNYGYTF. The CDR3, as DNA: TGTGCCAGCAGCGTAGGTGCCCATCGGGACGGTAATAACTATGGCTACACCTTC.

The chain couples TRBV15 to TRBJ1-6; the match to TRBD1 covers 8 bases. This CDR3 has 17 amino acids. The trim removed 2 bases at V and 4 bases at J, leaving 7 bases unmatched. Germline V gene sequence: CDR1 LNHNV, CDR2 YYDKDF (reference sequence). The CDR3 spells CATSRFPDREYNSPLHF. CDR3 nucleotide sequence: TGTGCCACCAGCAGATTTCCGGACAGGGAGTATAATTCACCCCTCCACTTT.

The chain recombines TRBV28 with TRBJ2-7, with D possibly TRBD2 on 6 matching bases. Germline lookup yields CDR1 MDHEN and CDR2 SYDVKM. The CDR3 is 16 residues long. Trimming took 3 bases from V and 0 from J, leaving 15 bases between them. The CDR3 spells CASSFLAGYSSYEQYF. In nucleotides, the CDR3 is TGTGCCAGCAGTTTTCTTGCGGGGTATTCCTCCTACGAGCAGTACTTC.

This chain joins TRBV6-1 and TRBJ2-5, with 14 bases fitting TRBD2. The CDR3 extends over 16 amino acids. Trimming removed 6 bases from V and 1 base from J; junction bases left unmatched: 4. In germline, CDR1 is MNHNS, CDR2 SASEGT. CDR3 loop: CASSRGTSGGQETQYF. For the CDR3, the DNA is TGTGCCAGCAGCCGCGGGACTAGCGGGGGCCAAGAGACCCAGTACTTC.

V usage is TRBV9 and J usage is TRBJ1-2; D is perhaps TRBD1 (6 bases). V lost 2 bases, J lost 0 bases, and 11 bases lay in between. This CDR3 is 15 amino acids long. Germline assignment: CDR1 SGDLS and CDR2 YYNGEE. CDR3 in amino acids: CASSVGAGANYGYTF. The DNA for the CDR3 is TGTGCCAGCAGCGTTGGGGCAGGGGCTAACTATGGCTACACCTTC.

The CDR3 region has the DNA TGTGCCTGGAGGGGGACAGGAGGTCTTAGCTCCTACGAGCAGTACTTC. Its translation is CAWRGTGGLSSYEQYF. The rearrangement links TRBV30 to TRBJ2-7; 8 bases map to TRBD1. This CDR3 region has 16 residues. CDR1 is GTSNPN and CDR2 is SVGIG in the germline V gene (reference sequence). The V and J ends lost 3 bases and 0 bases, in that order; junction bases with no gene match: 10.

The rearrangement uses TRBV24-1 and TRBJ1-2, with D possibly matching TRBD1 (6 bases). Between the trimmed V and J ends, which lost 4 bases and 4 bases, there was a span of 9 bases. Germline V gene data show CDR1 as KGHDR and CDR2 as SFDVKD. The CDR3 has 13 amino acids. DNA of the CDR3: TGTGCCACCAGTGAGGGACACCTCTATGGCTACACCTTC. Protein: CATSEGHLYGYTF.

The V and J genes are TRBV27 and TRBJ2-7, with a tentative D call TRBD1 (5 bases). This CDR3 spans 15 amino acids. CDR1 and CDR2 from the germline V gene are MNHEY and SMNVEV (reference sequence). Trimming stripped 4 bases from V and 3 bases from J, with 16 bases between. The CDR3 nucleotides read TGTGCCAGCAGTTCAATTGGAACAGGCCGCTACGAGCAGTACTTC. Protein sequence: CASSSIGTGRYEQYF.

This sequence joins TRBV20-1 and TRBJ2-7; possibly TRBD1 or TRBD2 for D (5 bases each). Between the trimmed V and J ends, which lost 0 bases and 0 bases, there was a span of 9 bases. Per germline, CDR1 DFQATT and CDR2 SNEGSKA (reference sequence). This CDR3 comprises 14 residues. CDR3 region: CSARDPGPSYEQYF. The CDR3, as DNA: TGCAGTGCTAGAGATCCGGGACCCTCCTACGAGCAGTACTTC.